This T cell receptor (beta chain) appears in the sequencing data of a study of low-dose radiotherapy and immunotherapy resistance in tumors. Both TCRalpha and TCRbeta chains were reverse transcribed with V-gene-specific primers. The TCRs were subjected to amplification over roughly 18 PCR cycles employing a constant-region primer in conjunction with a V-primer adapter. A single record per CDR3 protein comes from TCRdb applying MiXCR to the reads. The sample lists tens of thousands of distinct CDR3 sequences, around a fifth occurring once. This clonotype has ten or more counts. At one of its ends the junction is not consistent with the germline gene, which may arise from a read error. The time point: after trial treatment. As for treatment: LDRT plus nivolumab, ipilimumab, low-dose cyclophosphamide and aspirin (RACIN trial). Sequencing used PBMCs, obtained after low-dose radiotherapy plus immunotherapy. The TCR originated in a female donor with ovarian cancer.

The CDR3 DNA sequence: TGTGCCAGCAGCCAAGCAGGGGGGAGGATCTTC. Translating it yields CASSQAGGRIF. V is TRBV4-2 and J is TRBJ2-1; weak D call: TRBD1 (7 bases). The length of the CDR3 is 11 residues. The germline V gene encodes CDR1 LGHNA and CDR2 YNFKEQ.